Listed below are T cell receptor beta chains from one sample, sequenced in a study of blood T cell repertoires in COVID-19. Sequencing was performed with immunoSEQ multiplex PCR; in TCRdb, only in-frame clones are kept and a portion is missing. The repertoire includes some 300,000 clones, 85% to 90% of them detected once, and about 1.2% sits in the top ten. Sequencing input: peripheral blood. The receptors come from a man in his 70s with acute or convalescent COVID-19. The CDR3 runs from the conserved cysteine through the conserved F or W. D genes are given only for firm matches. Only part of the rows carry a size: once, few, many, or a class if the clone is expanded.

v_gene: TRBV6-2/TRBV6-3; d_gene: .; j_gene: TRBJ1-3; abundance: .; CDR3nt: TGTGCCAGCAGTTACGGTCGCAGTGCGGACACCATATATTTT; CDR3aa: CASSYGRSADTIYF
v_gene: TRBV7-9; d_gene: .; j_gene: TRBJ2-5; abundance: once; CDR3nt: TGTGCCAGCAGCCCACTCAAAGAGACCCAGTACTTC; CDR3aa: CASSPLKETQYF
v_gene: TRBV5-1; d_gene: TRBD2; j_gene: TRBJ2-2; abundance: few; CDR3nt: TGCGCCAGCAGCCCTCTAGCGGGGGCCTCAACCGGGGAGCTGTTTTTT; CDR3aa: CASSPLAGASTGELFF
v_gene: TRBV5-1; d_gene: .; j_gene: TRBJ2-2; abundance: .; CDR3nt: TGCGCCAGCAGCTTGGTGGGGCTTAACACCGGGGAGCTGTTTTTT; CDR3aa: CASSLVGLNTGELFF
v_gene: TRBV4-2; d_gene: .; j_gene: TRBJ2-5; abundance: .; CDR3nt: TGTGCCAGCAGCCAAGATACTAGGATGGAGACCCAGTACTTC; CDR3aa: CASSQDTRMETQYF
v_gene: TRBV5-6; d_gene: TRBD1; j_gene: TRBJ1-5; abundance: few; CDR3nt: TGTGCCAGCAGCTTGGGACAGGGGGTTTCCAATCAGCCCCAGCATTTT; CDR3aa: CASSLGQGVSNQPQHF
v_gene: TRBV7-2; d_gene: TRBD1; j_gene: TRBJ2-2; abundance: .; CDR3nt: TGTGCCAGCAGCAAGGACAGGGCCACCACCGGGGAGCTGTTTTTT; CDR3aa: CASSKDRATTGELFF
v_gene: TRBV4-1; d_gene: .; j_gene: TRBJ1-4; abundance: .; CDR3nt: TGCGCCAGCAGCCAAGATGGCCCAGGGTTTGCAACTAATGAAAAACTGTTTTTT; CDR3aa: CASSQDGPGFATNEKLFF
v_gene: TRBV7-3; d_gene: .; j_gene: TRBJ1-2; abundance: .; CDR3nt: TGTGCCAGCAGCCCAATGCAGGGTACGAACTATGGCTACACCTTC; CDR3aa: CASSPMQGTNYGYTF
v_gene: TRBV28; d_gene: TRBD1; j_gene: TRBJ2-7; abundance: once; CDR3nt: TGTGCCAGCACCCAACCGGGACAGGGGACGTACGAGCAGTACTTC; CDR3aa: CASTQPGQGTYEQYF
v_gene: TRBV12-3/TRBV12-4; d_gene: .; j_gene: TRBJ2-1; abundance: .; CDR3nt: TGTGCCAGCAGTTTTAACAATGAGCAGTTCTTC; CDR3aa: CASSFNNEQFF
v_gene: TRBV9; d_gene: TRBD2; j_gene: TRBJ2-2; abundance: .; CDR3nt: TGTGCCAGCACCCCGTGGGGGGGCACCGGGGAGCTGTTTTTT; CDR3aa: CASTPWGGTGELFF
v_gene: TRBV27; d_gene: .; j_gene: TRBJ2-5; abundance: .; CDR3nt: TGTGCCAGCGCCGCGGGACAGCTACAAGAGACCCAGTACTTC; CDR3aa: CASAAGQLQETQYF
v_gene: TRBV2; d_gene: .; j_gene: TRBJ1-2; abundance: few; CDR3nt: TGTGCCAGCAGGACACCACAGGGTATCTATGGCTACACCTTC; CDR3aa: CASRTPQGIYGYTF
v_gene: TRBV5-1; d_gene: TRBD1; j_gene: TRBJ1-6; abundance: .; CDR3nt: TGCGCCAGCAGCCTTGGACAGGGGGGTTCACCCCTCCACTTT; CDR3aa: CASSLGQGGSPLHF
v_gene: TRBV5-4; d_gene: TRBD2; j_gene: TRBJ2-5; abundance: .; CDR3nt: TGTGCCAGCAGCTCAAGCGGGGGCCAAAAAGAGACCCAGTACTTC; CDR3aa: CASSSSGGQKETQYF